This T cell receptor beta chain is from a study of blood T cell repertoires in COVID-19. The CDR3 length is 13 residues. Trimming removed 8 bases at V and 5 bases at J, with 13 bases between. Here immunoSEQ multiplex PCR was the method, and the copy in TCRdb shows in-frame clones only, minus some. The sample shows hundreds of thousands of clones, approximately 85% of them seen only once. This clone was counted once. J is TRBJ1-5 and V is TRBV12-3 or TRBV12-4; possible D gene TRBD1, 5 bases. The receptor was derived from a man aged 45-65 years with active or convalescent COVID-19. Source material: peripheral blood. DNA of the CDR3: TGTGCCAGCTCCACAGGCGGGGATCAGCCCCAGCATTTT. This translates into CASSTGGDQPQHF.